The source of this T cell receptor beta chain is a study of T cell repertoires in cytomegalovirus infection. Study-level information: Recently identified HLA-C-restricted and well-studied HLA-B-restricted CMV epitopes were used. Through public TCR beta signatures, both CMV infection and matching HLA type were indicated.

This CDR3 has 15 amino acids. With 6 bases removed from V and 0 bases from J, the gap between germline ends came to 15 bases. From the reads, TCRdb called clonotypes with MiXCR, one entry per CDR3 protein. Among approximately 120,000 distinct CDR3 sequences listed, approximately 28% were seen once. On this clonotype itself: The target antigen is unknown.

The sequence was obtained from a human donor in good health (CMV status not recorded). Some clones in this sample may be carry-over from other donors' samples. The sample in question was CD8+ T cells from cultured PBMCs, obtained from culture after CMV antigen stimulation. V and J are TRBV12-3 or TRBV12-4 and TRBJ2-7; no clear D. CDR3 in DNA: TGTGCCAGCAGCAGCAAGCCGGGCATCTCCTACGAGCAGTACTTC. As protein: CASSSKPGISYEQYF.